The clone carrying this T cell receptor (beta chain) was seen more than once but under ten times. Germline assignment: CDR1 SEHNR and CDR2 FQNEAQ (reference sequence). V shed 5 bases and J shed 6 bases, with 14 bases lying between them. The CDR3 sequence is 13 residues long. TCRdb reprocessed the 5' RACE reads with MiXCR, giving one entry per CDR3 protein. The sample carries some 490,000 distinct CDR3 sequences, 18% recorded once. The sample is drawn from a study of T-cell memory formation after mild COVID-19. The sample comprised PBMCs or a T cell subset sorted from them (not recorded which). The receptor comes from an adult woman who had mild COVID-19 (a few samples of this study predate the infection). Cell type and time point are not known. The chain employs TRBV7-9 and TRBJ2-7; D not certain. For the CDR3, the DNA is TGTGCCAGCAGCCCCCGGTCGGGTCGCGAGCAGTACTTC. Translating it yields CASSPRSGREQYF.